This T cell receptor (beta chain) was recorded in a study of blood T cell repertoires in COVID-19. Method: immunoSEQ multiplex PCR; TCRdb's copy keeps in-frame clones and lacks some. Among approximately 260,000 clones, about 81% were seen once, and the ten largest hold around 4.1%. The study assigned cohorts using participant-reported clinical history. V was pared by 4 bases and J by 10 bases, with 8 bases between. This CDR3 is 11 amino acids long. CDR1 KGHDR and CDR2 SFDVKD come from the germline V gene. Input material: PBMCs or T cells enriched from blood (not recorded which). This sequence originates from a man aged 25-40 years with acute COVID-19. V usage is TRBV24-1 and J usage is TRBJ2-3; perhaps TRBD2 as D (5 bases). In nucleotides, the CDR3 is TGTGCCACCAGTGACCGGGGAGCGCAGTATTTT. Translated: CATSDRGAQYF.